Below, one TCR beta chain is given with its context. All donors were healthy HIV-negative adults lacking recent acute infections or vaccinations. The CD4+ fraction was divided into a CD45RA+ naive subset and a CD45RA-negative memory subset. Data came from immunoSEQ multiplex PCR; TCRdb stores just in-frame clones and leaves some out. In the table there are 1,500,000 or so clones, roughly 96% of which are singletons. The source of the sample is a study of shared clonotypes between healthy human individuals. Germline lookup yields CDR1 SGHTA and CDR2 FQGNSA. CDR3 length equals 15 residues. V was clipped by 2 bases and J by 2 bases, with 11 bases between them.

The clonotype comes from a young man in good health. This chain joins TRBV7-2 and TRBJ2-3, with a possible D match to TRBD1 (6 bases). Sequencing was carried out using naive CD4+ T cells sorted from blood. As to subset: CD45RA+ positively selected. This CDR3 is CASSLNRAYTDTQYF. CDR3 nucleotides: TGTGCCAGCAGCTTAAACAGGGCATACACAGATACGCAGTATTTT.